This TCR beta chain derives from a study of immune evolution from preneoplasia to lung adenocarcinoma. Whole-study findings and limits: From normal lung to invasive adenocarcinoma, top clone frequencies appeared to decrease. Later-stage lesions appeared to have more T cells, more diversity, less clonality.

Resections took place in Japan or China from 2014 to 2017. Germline-derived CDR1 and CDR2 are WNHNN and SYGVQD (reference sequence). CDR3 length: 15 amino acids. Trimming left V 2 bases short and J 1 base short, with 9 bases between. To note about this clone: Its antigen is undetermined.

Profiling relied on immunoSEQ multiplex PCR, and the TCRdb table lists in-frame clones only, not all of them. The table shows 5,500 to 6,500 clones, with approximately 72% occurring only once. The sample comprised FFPE adjacent normal lung tissue. V and J are TRBV10-1 and TRBJ2-1; tentative D call: TRBD1 (6 bases). This sequence was found in a donor aged 70 or over with lung adenocarcinoma. The CDR3: CASSERTASYNEQFF. Here the CDR3 DNA reads TGCGCCAGCAGTGAGAGGACAGCTTCCTACAATGAGCAGTTCTTC.